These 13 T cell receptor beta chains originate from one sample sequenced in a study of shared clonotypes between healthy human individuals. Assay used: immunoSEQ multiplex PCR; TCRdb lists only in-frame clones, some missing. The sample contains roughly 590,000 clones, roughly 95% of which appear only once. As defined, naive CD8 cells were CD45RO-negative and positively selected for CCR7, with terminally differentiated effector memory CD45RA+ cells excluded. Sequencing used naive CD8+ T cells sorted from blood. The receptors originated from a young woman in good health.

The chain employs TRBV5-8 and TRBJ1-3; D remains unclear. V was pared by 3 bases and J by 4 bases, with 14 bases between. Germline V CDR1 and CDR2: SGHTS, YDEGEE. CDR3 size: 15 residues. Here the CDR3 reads CASSSNSMGGNTIYF. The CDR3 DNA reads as TGTGCCAGCAGCTCGAACTCCATGGGAGGAAACACCATATATTTT.

CDR3 in amino acids: CASSLVGGRSYEQYF. CDR3 DNA: TGTGCCAGCAGCTTAGTAGGCGGGAGAAGCTACGAGCAGTACTTC. The rearrangement links TRBV7-8 to TRBJ2-7; 7 bases agree with TRBD2. V shed 1 base, J shed 3 bases, and the junction held 6 bases outside the gene matches. The CDR3 has 15 amino acids. Germline CDR1 is SGHVS and CDR2 is FQNEAQ.

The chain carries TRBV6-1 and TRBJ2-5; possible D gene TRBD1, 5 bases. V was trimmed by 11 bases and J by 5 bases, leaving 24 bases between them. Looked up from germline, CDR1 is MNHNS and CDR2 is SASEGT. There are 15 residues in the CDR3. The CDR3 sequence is CAVRRPGVGAETQYF. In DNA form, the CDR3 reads TGTGCCGTTCGCCGCCCTGGGGTTGGGGCGGAGACCCAGTACTTC.

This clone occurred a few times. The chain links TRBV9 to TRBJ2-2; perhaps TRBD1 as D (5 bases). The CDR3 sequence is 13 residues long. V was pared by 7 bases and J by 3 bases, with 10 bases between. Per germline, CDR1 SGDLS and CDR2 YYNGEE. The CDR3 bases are TGTGCCAGCGGGTCCAGGGACACCGGGGAGCTGTTTTTT. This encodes CASGSRDTGELFF.

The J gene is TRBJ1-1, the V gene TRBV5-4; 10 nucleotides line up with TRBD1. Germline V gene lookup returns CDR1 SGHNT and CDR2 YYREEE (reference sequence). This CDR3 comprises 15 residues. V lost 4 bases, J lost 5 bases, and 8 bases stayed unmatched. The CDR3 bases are TGTGCCAGCAGCCCTGGACAGGGGGTGAGAACTGAAGCTTTCTTT. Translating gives CASSPGQGVRTEAFF. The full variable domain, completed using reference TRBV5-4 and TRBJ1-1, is ETGVTQSPTHLIKTRGQQVTLRCSSQSGHNTVSWYQQALGQGPQFIFQYYREEENGRGNFPPRFSGLQFPNYSSELNVNALELDDSALYLCASSPGQGVRTEAFFGQGTRLTVV.

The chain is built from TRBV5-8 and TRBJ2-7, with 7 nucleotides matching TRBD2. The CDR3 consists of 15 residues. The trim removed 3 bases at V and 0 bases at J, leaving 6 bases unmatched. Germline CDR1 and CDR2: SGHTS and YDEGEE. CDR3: CASSSWGRDSYEQYF. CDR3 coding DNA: TGTGCCAGCAGCTCCTGGGGGAGGGACTCCTACGAGCAGTACTTC.

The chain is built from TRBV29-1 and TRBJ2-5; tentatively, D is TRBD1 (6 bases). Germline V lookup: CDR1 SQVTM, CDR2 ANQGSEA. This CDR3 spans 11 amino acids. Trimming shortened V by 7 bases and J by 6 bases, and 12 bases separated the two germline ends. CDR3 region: CSARGGQTQYF. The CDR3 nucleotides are TGCAGCGCGCGAGGGGGTCAGACCCAGTACTTC.

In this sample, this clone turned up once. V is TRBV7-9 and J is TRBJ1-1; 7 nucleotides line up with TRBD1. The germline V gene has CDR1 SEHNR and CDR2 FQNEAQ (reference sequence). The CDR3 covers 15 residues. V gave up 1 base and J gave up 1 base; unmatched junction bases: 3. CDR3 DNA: TGTGCCAGCAGCTTAGTGGCAGGGGGGAACACTGAAGCTTTCTTT. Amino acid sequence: CASSLVAGGNTEAFF. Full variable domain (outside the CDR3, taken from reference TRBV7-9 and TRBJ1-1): DTGVSQNPRHKITKRGQNVTFRCDPISEHNRLYWYRQTLGQGPEFLTYFQNEAQLEKSRLLSDRFSAERPKGSFSTLEIQRTEQGDSAMYLCASSLVAGGNTEAFFGQGTRLTVV.

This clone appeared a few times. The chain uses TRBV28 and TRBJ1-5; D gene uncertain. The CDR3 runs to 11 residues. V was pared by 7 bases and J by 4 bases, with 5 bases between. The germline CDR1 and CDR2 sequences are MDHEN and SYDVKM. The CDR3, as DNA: TGTGCCAGCACAAAAAATCAGCCCCAGCATTTT. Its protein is CASTKNQPQHF.

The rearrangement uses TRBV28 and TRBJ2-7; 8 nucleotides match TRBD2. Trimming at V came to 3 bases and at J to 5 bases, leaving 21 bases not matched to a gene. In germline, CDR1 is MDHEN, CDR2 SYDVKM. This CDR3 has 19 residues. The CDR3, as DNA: TGTGCCAGCAGTTTTTTTATGTTAGCGGGAACTAGTAGGAGCGACGAGCAGTACTTC. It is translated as CASSFFMLAGTSRSDEQYF.

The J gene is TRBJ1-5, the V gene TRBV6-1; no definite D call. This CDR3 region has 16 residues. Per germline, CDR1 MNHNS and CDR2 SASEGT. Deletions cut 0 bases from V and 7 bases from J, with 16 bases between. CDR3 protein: CASSEAGYSPGQPQHF. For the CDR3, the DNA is TGTGCCAGCAGTGAAGCGGGATATAGCCCTGGGCAGCCCCAGCATTTT.

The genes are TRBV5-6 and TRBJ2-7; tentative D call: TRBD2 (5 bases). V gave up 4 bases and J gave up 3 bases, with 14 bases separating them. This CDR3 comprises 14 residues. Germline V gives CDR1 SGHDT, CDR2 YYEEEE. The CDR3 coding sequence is TGTGCCAGCAGCCTGGGAGCCTTGAGCTACGAGCAGTACTTC. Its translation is CASSLGALSYEQYF.

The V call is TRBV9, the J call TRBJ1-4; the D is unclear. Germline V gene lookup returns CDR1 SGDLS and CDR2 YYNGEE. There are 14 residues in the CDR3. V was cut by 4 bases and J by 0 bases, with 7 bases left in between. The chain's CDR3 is CASSPIATNEKLFF. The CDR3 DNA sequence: TGTGCCAGCAGCCCGATTGCAACTAATGAAAAACTGTTTTTT. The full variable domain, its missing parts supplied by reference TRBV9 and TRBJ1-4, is DSGVTQTPKHLITATGQRVTLRCSPRSGDLSVYWYQQSLDQGLQFLIQYYNGEERAKGNILERFSAQQFPDLHSELNLSSLELGDSALYFCASSPIATNEKLFFGSGTQLSVL.